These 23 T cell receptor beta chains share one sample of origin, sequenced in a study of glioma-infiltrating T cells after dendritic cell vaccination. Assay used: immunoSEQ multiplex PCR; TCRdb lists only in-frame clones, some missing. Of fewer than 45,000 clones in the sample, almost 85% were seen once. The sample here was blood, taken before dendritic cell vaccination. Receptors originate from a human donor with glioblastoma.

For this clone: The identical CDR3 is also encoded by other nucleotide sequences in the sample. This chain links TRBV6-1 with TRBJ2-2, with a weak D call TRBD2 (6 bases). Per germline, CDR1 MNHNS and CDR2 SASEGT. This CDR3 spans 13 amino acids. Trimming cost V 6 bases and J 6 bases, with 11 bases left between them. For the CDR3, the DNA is TGTGCCAGCAGGGCGACTAGTCCCGGGGAGCTGTTTTTT. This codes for CASRATSPGELFF.

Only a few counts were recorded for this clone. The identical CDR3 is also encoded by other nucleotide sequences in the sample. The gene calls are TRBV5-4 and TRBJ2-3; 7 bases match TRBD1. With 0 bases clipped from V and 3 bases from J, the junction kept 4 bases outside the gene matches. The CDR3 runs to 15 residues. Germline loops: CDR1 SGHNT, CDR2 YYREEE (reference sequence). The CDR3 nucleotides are TGTGCCAGCAGCTTGGACAGGGGTTTGACAGATACGCAGTATTTT. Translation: CASSLDRGLTDTQYF.

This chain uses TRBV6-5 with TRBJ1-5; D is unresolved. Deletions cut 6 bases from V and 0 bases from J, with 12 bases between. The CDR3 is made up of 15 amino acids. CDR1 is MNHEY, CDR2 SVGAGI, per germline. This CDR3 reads CASRTQAYSNQPQHF. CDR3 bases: TGTGCCAGCAGAACCCAGGCATATAGCAATCAGCCCCAGCATTTT.

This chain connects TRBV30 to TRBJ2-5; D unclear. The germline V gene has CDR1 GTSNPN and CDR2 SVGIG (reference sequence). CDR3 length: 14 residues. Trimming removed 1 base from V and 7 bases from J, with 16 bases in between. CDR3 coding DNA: TGTGCCTGGAGTGCGGTCCGTCGTGCTGGGACCCAGTACTTC. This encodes CAWSAVRRAGTQYF.

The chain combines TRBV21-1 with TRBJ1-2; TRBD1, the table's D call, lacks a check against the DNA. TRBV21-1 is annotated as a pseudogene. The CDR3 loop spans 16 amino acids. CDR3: CASSKDRQPANYGYTF. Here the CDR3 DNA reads TGTGCCAGCAGCAAAGACCGACAACCAGCTAACTATGGCTACACCTTC.

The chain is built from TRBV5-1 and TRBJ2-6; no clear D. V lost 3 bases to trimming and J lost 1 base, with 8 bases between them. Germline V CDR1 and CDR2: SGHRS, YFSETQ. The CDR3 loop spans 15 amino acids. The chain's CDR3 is CASSSRNSGANVLTF. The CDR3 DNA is TGCGCCAGCAGCTCCAGGAATTCTGGGGCCAACGTCCTGACTTTC.

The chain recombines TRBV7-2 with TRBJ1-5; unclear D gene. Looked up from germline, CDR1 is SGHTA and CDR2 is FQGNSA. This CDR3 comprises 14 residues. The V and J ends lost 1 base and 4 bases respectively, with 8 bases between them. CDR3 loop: CASSLGGRNQPQHF. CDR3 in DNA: TGTGCCAGCAGCTTAGGAGGGCGGAATCAGCCCCAGCATTTT. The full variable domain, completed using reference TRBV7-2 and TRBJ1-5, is GAGVSQSPSNKVTEKGKDVELRCDPISGHTALYWYRQSLGQGLEFLIYFQGNSAPDKSGLPSDRFSAERTGGSVSTLTIQRTQQEDSAVYLCASSLGGRNQPQHFGDGTRLSIL.

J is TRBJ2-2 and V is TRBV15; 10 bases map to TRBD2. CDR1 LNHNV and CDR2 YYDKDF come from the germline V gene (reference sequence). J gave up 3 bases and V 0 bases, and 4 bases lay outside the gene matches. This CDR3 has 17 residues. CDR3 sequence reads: CATSRDFGLADTGELFF. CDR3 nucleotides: TGTGCCACCAGCAGAGATTTTGGACTAGCGGACACCGGGGAGCTGTTTTTT.

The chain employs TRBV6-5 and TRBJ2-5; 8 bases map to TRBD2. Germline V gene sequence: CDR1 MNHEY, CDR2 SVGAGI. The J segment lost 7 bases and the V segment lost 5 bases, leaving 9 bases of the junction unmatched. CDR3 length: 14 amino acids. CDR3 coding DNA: TGTGCCAGCAGTAGCGGGGGCCCCAAGGGGACCCAGTACTTC. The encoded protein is CASSSGGPKGTQYF.

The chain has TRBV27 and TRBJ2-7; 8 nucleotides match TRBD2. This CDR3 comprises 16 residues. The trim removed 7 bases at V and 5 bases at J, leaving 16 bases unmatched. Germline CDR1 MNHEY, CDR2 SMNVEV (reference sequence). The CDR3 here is CASTRSGGQIGHEQYF. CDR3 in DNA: TGTGCCAGCACACGGTCGGGGGGGCAAATTGGCCACGAGCAGTACTTC.

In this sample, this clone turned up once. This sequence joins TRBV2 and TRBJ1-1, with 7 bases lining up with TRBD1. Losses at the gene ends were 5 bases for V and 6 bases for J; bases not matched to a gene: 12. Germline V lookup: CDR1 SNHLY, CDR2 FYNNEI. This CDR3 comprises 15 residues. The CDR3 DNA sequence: TGTGCCAGCAGTACCCAGGAGGGGGCAGGCGCTGAAGCTTTCTTT. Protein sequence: CASSTQEGAGAEAFF.

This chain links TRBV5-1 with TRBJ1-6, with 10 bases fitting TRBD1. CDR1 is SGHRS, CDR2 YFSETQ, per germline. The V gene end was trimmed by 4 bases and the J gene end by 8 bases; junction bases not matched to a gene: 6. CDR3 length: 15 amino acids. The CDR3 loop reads CASSLGTGADSPLHF. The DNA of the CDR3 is TGCGCCAGCAGCCTTGGGACAGGGGCGGATTCACCCCTCCACTTT.

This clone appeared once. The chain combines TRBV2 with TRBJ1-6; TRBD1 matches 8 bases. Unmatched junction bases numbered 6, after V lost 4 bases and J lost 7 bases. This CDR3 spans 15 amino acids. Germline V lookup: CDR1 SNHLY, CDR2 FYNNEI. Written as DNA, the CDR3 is TGTGCCAGCAGTGCGTCGGACAGGGTAAATTCACCCCTCCACTTT. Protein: CASSASDRVNSPLHF.

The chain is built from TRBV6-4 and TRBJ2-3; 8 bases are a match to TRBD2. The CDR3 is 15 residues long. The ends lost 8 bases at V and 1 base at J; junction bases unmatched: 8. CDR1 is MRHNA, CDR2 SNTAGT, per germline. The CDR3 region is CASAADSGGTDTQYF. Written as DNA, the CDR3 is TGTGCCAGCGCGGCCGATAGCGGGGGCACAGATACGCAGTATTTT.

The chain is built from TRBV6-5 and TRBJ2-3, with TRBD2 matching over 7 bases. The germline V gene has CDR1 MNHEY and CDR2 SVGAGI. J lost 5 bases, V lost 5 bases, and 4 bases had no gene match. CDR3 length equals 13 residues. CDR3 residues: CASSRGGIDTQYF. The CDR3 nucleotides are TGTGCCAGCAGTAGGGGAGGGATAGATACGCAGTATTTT.

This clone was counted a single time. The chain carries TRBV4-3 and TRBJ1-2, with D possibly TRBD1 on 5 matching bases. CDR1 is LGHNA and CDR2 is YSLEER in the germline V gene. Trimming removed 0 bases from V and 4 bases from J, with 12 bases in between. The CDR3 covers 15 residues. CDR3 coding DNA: TGCGCCAGCAGCCAAGAAGCAGGGAGGCCCTATGGCTACACCTTC. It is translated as CASSQEAGRPYGYTF.

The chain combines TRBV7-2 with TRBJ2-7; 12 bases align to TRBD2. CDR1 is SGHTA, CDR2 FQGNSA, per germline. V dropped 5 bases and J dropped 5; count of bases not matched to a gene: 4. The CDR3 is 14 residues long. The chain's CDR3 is CASSPSGGAHEQYF. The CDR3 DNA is TGTGCCAGCAGCCCTAGCGGGGGGGCCCACGAGCAGTACTTC.

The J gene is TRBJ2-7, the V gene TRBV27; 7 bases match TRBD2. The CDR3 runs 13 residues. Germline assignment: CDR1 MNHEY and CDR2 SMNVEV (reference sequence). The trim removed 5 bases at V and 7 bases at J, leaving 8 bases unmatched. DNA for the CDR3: TGTGCCAGCAGTGGGGGGGGACCACGGGAGCAGTACTTC. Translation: CASSGGGPREQYF.

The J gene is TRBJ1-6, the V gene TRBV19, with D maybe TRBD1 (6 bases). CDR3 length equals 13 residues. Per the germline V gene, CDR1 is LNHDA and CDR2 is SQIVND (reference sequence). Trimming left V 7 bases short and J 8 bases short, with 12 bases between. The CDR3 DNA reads TGTGCCAGTACGGACAGACAATATTCACCCCTCCACTTT. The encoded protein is CASTDRQYSPLHF.

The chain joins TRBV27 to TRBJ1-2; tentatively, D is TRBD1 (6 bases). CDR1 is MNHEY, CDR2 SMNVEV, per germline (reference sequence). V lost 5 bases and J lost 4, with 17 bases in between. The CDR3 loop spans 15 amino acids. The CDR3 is CASSQGVRGVYGYTF. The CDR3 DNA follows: TGTGCCAGCAGTCAAGGGGTCAGGGGAGTCTATGGCTACACCTTC.

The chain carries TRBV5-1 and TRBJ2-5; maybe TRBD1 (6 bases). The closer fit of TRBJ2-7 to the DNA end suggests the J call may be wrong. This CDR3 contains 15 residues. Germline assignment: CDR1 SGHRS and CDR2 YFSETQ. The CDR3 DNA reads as TGCGCCAGCAGCTTCTTCCCAGGGGATGTCTACGAGCAGTACTTC. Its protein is CASSFFPGDVYEQYF.

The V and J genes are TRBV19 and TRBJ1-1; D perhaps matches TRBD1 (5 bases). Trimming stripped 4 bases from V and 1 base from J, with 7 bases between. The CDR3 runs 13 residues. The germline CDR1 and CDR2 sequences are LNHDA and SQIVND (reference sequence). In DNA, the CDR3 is TGTGCCAGTAGTACCGACAGGAACACTGAAGCTTTCTTT. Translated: CASSTDRNTEAFF.

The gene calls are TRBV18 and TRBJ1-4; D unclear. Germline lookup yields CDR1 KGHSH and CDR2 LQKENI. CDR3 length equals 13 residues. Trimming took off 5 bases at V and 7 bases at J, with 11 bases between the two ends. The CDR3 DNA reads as TGTGCCAGCTCAGGCCCAGGAACTGAAAAACTGTTTTTT. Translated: CASSGPGTEKLFF.